The entry that follows covers one T cell receptor beta chain sequence. No antigen is known for it. No much larger clonotype is one base removed from it; base qualities were not supplied. One collaborating source in Seattle enrolled patients while the patients were actively infected and followed the patients over time throughout the course of disease. Each collaborating institution followed its own protocols to collect whole blood in K2EDTA tubes. For TCRbeta analysis, collaborators shipped samples in one of three forms: frozen whole blood, isolated PBMCs, or DNA extracted from either of those sample types. Sequences SQVTM (CDR1) and ANQGSEA (CDR2) are obtained from the germline V gene. V loses 6 bases of germline sequence and J loses 1 base, and the interval between the two ends is 9 bases. The CDR3, from cysteine to phenylalanine, totals 13 residues. Only the CDR3 portion is preserved as DNA: 39 bases, with reading frame beginning at the first base.

TCRbeta CDR3 regions were amplified from genomic DNA by means of the immunoSEQ Assay, a bias-controlled multiplex PCR. Per the source publication's procedure: The number of nucleated cells in each sample was estimated from the amplification of reference gene primers within the assay. To quantify the absolute abundance of each unique TCRbeta CDR3 rearrangement, sequence reads were collapsed and filtered. For each sample, productive Simpson clonality was calculated by taking the square root of Simpson's diversity index across productive rearrangements. TCRdb holds this immuneACCESS table with in-frame rearrangements only. Some clones are missing; in checked studies, unresolved V genes explain under half, and the rest has no known cause. The V and J calls and clone size come from that table; D and trimming were worked out from the DNA. Within this sample are tens of thousands of clones, with 65% to 90% of them counted one time only. Together, the top ten hold around 6.9% of the sample.

These data come from a study of blood T cell repertoires in COVID-19 (dated by TCRdb to 2020 to 2022). Regarding the study in general: Collaborator samples came from the United States, Italy and Spain and covered acute and convalescent phases of COVID-19. The prospective study material was composed of cDNA or gDNA derived from T cells, B-cell-depleted T cells, or PBMCs. Where available, HLA class I and class II types were obtained from metadata supplied by the sample provider rather than from assay-based typing. Subjects who had been exposed to COVID-19, were actively infected with it, or had recovered from it provided the deeply sampled blood TCRbeta repertoires that made up the dataset. The samples were drawn from two sources: the first 160 participants of the ongoing ImmuneRACE study, and 1,254 subjects contributed by 6 global collaborators. The repertoires were released in a freely available public database intended as a resource for research on the immune response to SARS-CoV-2. Sample metadata almost always included a de-identified subject ID, COVID-19 status, age in years and sex.

Findings and caveats that apply to the study as a whole: The quantity of clinical and demographic metadata differed by source and by participant and was supplied without curation.

The chain couples TRBV29-1 to TRBJ2-2; the D region possibly corresponds to TRBD2 (5 bases align). Sequencing was performed on peripheral blood. The receptor was isolated from a man younger than 40 with COVID-19, enrolled during active disease. Here is the DNA: TGCAGCGTCCGCCGGGGGAACACCGGGGAGCTGTTTTTT. The translation is CSVRRGNTGELFF.